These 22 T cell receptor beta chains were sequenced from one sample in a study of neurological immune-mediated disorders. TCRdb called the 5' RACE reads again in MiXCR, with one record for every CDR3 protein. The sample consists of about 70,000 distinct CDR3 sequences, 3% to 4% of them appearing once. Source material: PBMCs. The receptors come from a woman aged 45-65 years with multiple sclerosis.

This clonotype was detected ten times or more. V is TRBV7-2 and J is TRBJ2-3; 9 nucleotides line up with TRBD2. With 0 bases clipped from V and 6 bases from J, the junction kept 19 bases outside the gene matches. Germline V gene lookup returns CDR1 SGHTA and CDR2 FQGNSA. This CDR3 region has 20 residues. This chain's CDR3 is CASSLALWGLAGLGPDTQYF. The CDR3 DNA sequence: TGTGCCAGCAGCTTAGCCCTTTGGGGTCTAGCGGGATTGGGCCCGGATACGCAGTATTTT.

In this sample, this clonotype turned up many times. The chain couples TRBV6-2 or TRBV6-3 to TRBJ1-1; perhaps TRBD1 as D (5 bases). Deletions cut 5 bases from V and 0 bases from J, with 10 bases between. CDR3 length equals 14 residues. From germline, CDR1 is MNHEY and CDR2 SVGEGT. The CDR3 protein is CASSRGVLNTEAFF. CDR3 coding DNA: TGTGCCAGCAGTAGAGGGGTTTTGAACACTGAAGCTTTCTTT.

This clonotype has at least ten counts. The DNA of the CDR3 is TGCAGTGCTAGCCTACAGGGTTCCTCCTATAATTCACCCCTCCACTTT. It specifies CSASLQGSSYNSPLHF. The V gene is TRBV20-1, the J gene TRBJ1-6, with a tentative D call TRBD1 (6 bases). Germline V gene data show CDR1 as DFQATT and CDR2 as SNEGSKA (reference sequence). This CDR3 comprises 16 residues. V was trimmed by 3 bases and J by 0 bases, leaving 12 bases between them.

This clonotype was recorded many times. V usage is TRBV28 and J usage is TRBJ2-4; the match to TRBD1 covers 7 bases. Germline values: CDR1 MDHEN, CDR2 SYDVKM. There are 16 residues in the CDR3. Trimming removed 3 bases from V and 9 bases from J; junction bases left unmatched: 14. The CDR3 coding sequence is TGTGCCAGCAGTTTCTGGGGGACAGACCGATGGGGCATTCAGTACTTC. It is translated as CASSFWGTDRWGIQYF. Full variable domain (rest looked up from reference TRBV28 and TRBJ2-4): DVKVTQSSRYLVKRTGEKVFLECVQDMDHENMFWYRQDPGLGLRLIYFSYDVKMKEKGDIPEGYSVSREKKERFSLILESASTNQTSMYLCASSFWGTDRWGIQYFGAGTRLSVL.

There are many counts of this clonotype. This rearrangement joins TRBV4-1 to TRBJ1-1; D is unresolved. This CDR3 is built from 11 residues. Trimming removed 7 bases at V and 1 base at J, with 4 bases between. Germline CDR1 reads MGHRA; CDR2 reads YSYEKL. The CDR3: CASMWNTEAFF. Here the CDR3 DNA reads TGCGCCAGCATGTGGAACACTGAAGCTTTCTTT.

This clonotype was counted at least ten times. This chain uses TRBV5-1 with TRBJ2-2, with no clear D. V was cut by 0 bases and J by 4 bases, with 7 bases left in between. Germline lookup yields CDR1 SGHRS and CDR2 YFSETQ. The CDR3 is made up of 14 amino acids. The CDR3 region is CASSLVVSTGELFF. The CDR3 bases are TGCGCCAGCAGCTTGGTGGTCAGCACCGGGGAGCTGTTTTTT. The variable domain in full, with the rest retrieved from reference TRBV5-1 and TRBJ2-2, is KAGVTQTPRYLIKTRGQQVTLSCSPISGHRSVSWYQQTPGQGLQFLFEYFSETQRNKGNFPGRFSGRQFSNSRSEMNVSTLELGDSALYLCASSLVVSTGELFFGEGSRLTVL.

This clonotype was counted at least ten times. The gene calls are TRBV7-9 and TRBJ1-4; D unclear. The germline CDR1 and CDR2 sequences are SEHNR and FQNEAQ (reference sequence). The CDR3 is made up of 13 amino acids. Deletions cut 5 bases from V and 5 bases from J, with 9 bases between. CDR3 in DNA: TGTGCCAGCAGCGCCGGGAGCAATGAAAAACTGTTTTTT. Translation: CASSAGSNEKLFF.

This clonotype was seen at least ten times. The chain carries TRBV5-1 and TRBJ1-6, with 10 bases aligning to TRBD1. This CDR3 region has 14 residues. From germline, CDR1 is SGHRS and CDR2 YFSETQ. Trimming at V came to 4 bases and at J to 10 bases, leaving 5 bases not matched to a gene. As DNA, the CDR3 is TGCGCCAGCAGCGCTCCGGGACAGGGGTCACCCCTCCACTTT. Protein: CASSAPGQGSPLHF.

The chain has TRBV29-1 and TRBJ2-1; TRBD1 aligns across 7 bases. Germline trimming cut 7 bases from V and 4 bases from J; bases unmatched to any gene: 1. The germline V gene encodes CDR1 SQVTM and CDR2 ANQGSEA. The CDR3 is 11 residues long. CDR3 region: CSGDSYNEQFF. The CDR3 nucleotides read TGCAGCGGGGACAGTTACAATGAGCAGTTCTTC.

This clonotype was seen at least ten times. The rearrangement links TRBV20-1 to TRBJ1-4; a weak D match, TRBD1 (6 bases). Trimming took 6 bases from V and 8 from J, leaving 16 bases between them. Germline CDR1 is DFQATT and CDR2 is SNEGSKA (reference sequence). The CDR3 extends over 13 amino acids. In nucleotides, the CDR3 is TGCAGTGCCCGCGGCAGGGGTCTGGAAAAACTGTTTTTT. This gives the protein CSARGRGLEKLFF.

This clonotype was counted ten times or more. The CDR3 nucleotides are TGCAGTGCTCAACGGGGGACAACTAATGAAAAACTGTTTTTT. Translating it yields CSAQRGTTNEKLFF. V and J are TRBV20-1 and TRBJ1-4, with a possible D match to TRBD1 (5 bases). The CDR3 totals 14 residues. V was trimmed by 5 bases and J by 0 bases, leaving 10 bases between them. CDR1 and CDR2 (germline): DFQATT, SNEGSKA (reference sequence).

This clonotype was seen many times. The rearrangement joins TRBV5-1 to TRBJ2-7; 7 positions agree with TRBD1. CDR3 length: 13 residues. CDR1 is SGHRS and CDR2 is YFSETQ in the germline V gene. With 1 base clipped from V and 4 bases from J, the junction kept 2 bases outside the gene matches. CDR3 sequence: CASSLLQGYEQYF. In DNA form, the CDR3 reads TGCGCCAGCAGCTTGTTACAGGGGTACGAGCAGTACTTC.

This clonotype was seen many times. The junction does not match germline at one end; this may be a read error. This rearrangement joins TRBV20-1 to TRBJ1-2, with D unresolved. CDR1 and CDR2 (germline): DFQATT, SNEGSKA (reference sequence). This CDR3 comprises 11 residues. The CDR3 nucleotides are TGCAGTGCGAGAGAGGAATATGGCTACACCTTC. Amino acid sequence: CSAREEYGYTF.

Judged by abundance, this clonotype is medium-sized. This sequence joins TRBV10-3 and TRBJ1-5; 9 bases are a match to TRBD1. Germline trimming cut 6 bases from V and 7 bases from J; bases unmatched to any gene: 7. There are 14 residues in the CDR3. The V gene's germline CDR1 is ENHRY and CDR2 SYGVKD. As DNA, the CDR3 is TGTGCCATCAGCGGACAGGGGATTAGCCAGCCCCAGCATTTT. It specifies CAISGQGISQPQHF.

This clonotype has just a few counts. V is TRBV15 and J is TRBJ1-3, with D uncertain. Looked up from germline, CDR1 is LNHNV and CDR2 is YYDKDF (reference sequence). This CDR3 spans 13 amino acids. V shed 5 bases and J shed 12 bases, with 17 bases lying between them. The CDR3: CATSRRSGKNIYF. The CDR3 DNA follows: TGTGCCACCAGCCGACGCTCTGGAAAAAACATATATTTT. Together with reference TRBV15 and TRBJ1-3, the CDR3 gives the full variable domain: DAMVIQNPRYQVTQFGKPVTLSCSQTLNHNVMYWYQQKSSQAPKLLFHYYDKDFNNEADTPDNFQSRRPNTSFCFLDIRSPGLGDTAMYLCATSRRSGKNIYFGEGSWLTVV.

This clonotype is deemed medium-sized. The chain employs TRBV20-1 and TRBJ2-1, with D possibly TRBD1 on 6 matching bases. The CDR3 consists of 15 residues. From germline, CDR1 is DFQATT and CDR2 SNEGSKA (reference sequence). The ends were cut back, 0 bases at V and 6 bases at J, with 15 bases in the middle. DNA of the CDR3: TGCAGTGCTAGAGATCCCCCGCCAGGGGCCAATGAGCAGTTCTTC. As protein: CSARDPPPGANEQFF.

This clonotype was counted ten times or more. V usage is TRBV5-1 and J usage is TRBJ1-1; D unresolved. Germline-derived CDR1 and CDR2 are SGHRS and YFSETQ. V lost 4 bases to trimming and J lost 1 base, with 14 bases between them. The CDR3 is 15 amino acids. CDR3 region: CASSLEGVKNTEAFF. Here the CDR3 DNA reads TGCGCCAGCAGCCTTGAGGGTGTGAAGAACACTGAAGCTTTCTTT.

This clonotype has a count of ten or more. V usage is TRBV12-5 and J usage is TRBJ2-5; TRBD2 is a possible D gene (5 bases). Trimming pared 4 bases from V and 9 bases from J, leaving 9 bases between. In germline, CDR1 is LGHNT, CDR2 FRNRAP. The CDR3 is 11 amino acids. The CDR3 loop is CASGSIGAQYF. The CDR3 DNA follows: TGTGCTAGTGGTTCGATCGGGGCCCAGTACTTC.

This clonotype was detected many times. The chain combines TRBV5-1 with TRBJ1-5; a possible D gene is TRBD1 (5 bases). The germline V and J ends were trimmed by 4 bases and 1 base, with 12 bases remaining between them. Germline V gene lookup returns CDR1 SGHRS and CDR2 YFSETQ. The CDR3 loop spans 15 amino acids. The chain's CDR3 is CASSPDGGSNQPQHF. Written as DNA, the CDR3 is TGCGCCAGCAGCCCCGACGGGGGGAGCAATCAGCCCCAGCATTTT.

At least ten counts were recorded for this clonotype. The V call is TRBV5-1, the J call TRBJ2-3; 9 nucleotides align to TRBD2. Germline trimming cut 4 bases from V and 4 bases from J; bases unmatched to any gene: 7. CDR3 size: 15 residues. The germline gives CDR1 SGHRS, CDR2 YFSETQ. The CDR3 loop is CASSPPAGGADTQYF. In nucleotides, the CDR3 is TGCGCCAGCAGCCCCCCGGCGGGAGGGGCAGATACGCAGTATTTT.

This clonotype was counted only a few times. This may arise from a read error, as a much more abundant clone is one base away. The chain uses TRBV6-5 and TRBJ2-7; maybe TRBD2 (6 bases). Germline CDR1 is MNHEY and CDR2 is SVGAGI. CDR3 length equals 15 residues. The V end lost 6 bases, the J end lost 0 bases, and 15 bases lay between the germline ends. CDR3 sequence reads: CASRRGGNGSYEQYV. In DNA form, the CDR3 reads TGTGCCAGCAGACGGGGCGGGAACGGCTCCTACGAGCAGTACGTC.

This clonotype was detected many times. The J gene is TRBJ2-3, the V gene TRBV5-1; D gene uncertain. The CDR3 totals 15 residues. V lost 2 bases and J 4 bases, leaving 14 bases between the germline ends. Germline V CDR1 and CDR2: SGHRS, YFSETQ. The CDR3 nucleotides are TGCGCCAGCAGCTTTATCCGACATGGCGCAGATACGCAGTATTTT. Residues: CASSFIRHGADTQYF.